In this sample, the clone carrying this T cell receptor (beta chain) turned up many times. Its target is not known. This sample stems from a study of T cells after posttransplantation cyclophosphamide. Study-wide points: Later blood repertoires were often dominated by clones from the donor CD8+ memory compartment. After PTCy, TRB diversity resembled that of CNI/methotrexate controls. Skin or GI-infiltrating T cells shared few TRB sequences with blood.

Trimming stripped 4 bases from V and 0 bases from J, with 10 bases between. Looked up from germline, CDR1 is MNHEY and CDR2 is SVGAGI. CDR3 length: 15 residues. Assay: immunoSEQ multiplex PCR; the TCRdb copy retains only in-frame clones and omits some. The sample holds 9,500 to 13,000 clones, and no clone turns up only once. Busulfan-fludarabine conditioning, marrow transplant, and cyclophosphamide on days +3 and +4 were administered. The receptor's source is a female patient in her forties who received an allogeneic stem cell transplant from a related donor, was CMV-positive, and had no GVHD. Some T cells may be transferred from the graft donor. This rearrangement joins TRBV6-5 to TRBJ2-1; D uncertain. The sample here was PBMCs, taken after allogeneic stem cell transplant with posttransplant cyclophosphamide. CDR3 in DNA: TGTGCCAGCAGTTCAACGGTATTCTCCTACAATGAGCAGTTCTTC. It encodes CASSSTVFSYNEQFF.